Listed below are T cell receptor beta chains from one sample, sequenced in a study of cytomegalovirus exposure and HLA in healthy donors. TCRdb keeps only in-frame clones here, not all; method: immunoSEQ multiplex PCR. The data contain around 150,000 clones, about 80% of them singletons. What was sequenced was PBMCs. The receptors were sampled from a man aged 35 to 55 in good health and CMV-seropositive. CDR3s include the opening cysteine and the closing phenylalanine or tryptophan. The D gene is left open where the match is weak. Clone size appears in some rows only: once, few, many, or a class for an expanded clone.

few,-,TRBJ1-2,TRBV4-1,CASSQGGAGPTGYTF,TGCGCCAGCAGCCAAGGGGGCGCGGGACCCACTGGCTACACCTTC
-,TRBD2,TRBJ2-2,TRBV10-3,CAINGIRTSGVNTGELFF,TGTGCCATCAATGGGATCCGGACTAGCGGGGTGAACACCGGGGAGCTGTTTTTT
-,TRBD1,TRBJ2-5,TRBV5-1,CASSLAGQGETQYF,TGCGCCAGCAGCTTGGCGGGACAGGGAGAGACCCAGTACTTC
-,-,TRBJ2-1,TRBV6-6,CASSYFGGGGEQFF,TGTGCCAGCAGTTATTTCGGGGGAGGTGGAGAGCAGTTCTTC
-,-,TRBJ2-1,TRBV4-1,CASSSPGYNEQFF,TGCGCCAGCAGTAGTCCAGGGTACAATGAGCAGTTCTTC
-,-,TRBJ1-6,TRBV10-3,CAISESPNSNSPLHF,TGTGCCATCAGTGAATCCCCAAACTCCAATTCACCCCTCCACTTT
-,TRBD2,TRBJ2-1,TRBV7-7,CASSPGLASYNEQFF,TGTGCTAGCAGCCCCGGACTAGCATCCTACAATGAGCAGTTCTTC
-,-,TRBJ2-7,TRBV7-8,CASSPYQAPSYEQYF,TGTGCCAGCAGCCCGTACCAGGCTCCATCCTACGAGCAGTACTTC
-,-,TRBJ1-6,TRBV6-1,CASSEGVQALNSPLHF,TGTGCCAGCAGTGAAGGGGTACAGGCACTCAATTCACCCCTCCACTTT
-,-,TRBJ2-7,TRBV25-1,CASSTQGYEQYF,TGTGCCAGCAGTACCCAGGGATACGAGCAGTACTTC
few,-,TRBJ2-7,TRBV5-1,CASSLAGDPYEQYF,TGCGCCAGCAGCTTGGCCGGGGATCCCTACGAGCAGTACTTC
-,-,TRBJ2-3,TRBV2,CASRTSTDTQYF,TGTGCCAGCAGAACTAGCACAGATACGCAGTATTTT
-,-,TRBJ1-2,TRBV7-2,CASNRQVYGYTF,TGTGCCAGCAACCGACAGGTCTATGGCTACACCTTC
-,TRBD1,TRBJ2-7,TRBV7-2,CASSLGDSSYEQYF,TGTGCCAGCAGCTTAGGGGACAGCTCCTACGAGCAGTACTTC
-,TRBD2,TRBJ2-1,TRBV25-1,CASSPTSLSYNEQFF,TGTGCCAGCAGTCCGACTAGCCTTTCCTACAATGAGCAGTTCTTC
-,TRBD2,TRBJ2-1,TRBV18,CASSPEVLRGSSYNEQFF,TGTGCCAGCTCACCAGAGGTACTGCGCGGGAGCTCCTACAATGAGCAGTTCTTC
few,-,TRBJ2-3,TRBV4-3,CASSHLGADGDTQYF,TGCGCCAGCAGCCATCTGGGGGCCGATGGAGATACGCAGTATTTT
-,TRBD2,TRBJ2-3,TRBV30,CAWTSGAQDTQYF,TGTGCCTGGACTAGCGGGGCACAAGATACGCAGTATTTT
medium-sized,TRBD1,TRBJ2-7,TRBV4-3,CASSQDRQGPNEQYF,TGCGCCAGCAGCCAAGACAGACAGGGGCCAAACGAGCAGTACTTC
-,-,TRBJ2-1,TRBV6-6,CASRATGSYNEQFF,TGTGCCAGCAGAGCGACAGGCTCCTACAATGAGCAGTTCTTC
-,-,TRBJ2-2,TRBV9,CASSVDPDITGELFF,TGTGCCAGCAGCGTAGACCCGGACATCACCGGGGAGCTGTTTTTT
-,TRBD1,TRBJ1-4,TRBV7-8,CASSLLLGQGAEKLFF,TGTGCCAGCAGCTTACTACTGGGACAGGGGGCTGAAAAACTGTTTTTT
-,-,TRBJ1-4,TRBV4-1,CASSQGRGGYEKLFF,TGCGCCAGCAGCCAAGGGAGGGGGGGGTATGAAAAACTGTTTTTT
-,TRBD2,TRBJ2-5,TRBV13,CASSFGLAGVETQYF,TGTGCCAGCAGCTTCGGACTAGCGGGTGTTGAGACCCAGTACTTC
few,TRBD1,TRBJ1-1,TRBV4-1,CASRQGGNTEAFF,TGCGCCAGCAGACAGGGGGGAAACACTGAAGCTTTCTTT
-,-,TRBJ1-1,TRBV5-1,CASSFNRNTEAFF,TGCGCCAGCAGCTTCAATAGGAACACTGAAGCTTTCTTT
-,TRBD1,TRBJ2-7,TRBV19,CASSTGRGTGNEQYF,TGTGCCAGTAGTACGGGGCGGGGGACAGGGAACGAGCAGTACTTC
-,-,TRBJ2-3,TRBV18,CASSPGWASTDTQYF,TGTGCCAGCTCACCAGGGTGGGCCTCCACAGATACGCAGTATTTT
-,-,TRBJ2-2,TRBV27,CASSFKNTGELFF,TGTGCCAGCAGTTTCAAGAACACCGGGGAGCTGTTTTTT
-,-,TRBJ2-7,TRBV19,CASSLGRGPAEQYF,TGTGCCAGTAGCCTGGGCAGGGGCCCCGCCGAGCAGTACTTC
-,-,TRBJ2-4,TRBV7-2,CASSRGAAKNIQYF,TGTGCCAGCAGCCGCGGGGCAGCCAAAAACATTCAGTACTTC
-,-,TRBJ1-2,TRBV5-1,CASSPNRDKVIGYTF,TGCGCCAGCAGCCCTAACCGGGACAAGGTTATCGGCTACACCTTC
-,TRBD1,TRBJ2-3,TRBV18,CASSSRDRGTDTQYF,TGTGCCAGCTCATCCCGGGACAGGGGAACAGATACGCAGTATTTT
-,-,TRBJ1-2,TRBV29-1,CSVERDGRNYGYTF,TGCAGCGTGGAGAGGGACGGGAGGAACTATGGCTACACCTTC
-,TRBD2,TRBJ2-3,TRBV14,CASSQALGARGLAGTTDTQYF,TGTGCCAGCAGCCAAGCGCTGGGGGCGCGCGGACTAGCGGGGACCACAGATACGCAGTATTTT
-,TRBD1,TRBJ1-1,TRBV13,CATSPQGDTEAFF,TGTGCCACCTCCCCACAGGGGGACACTGAAGCTTTCTTT
-,-,TRBJ2-7,TRBV7-8,CASSLGAVPYEQYF,TGTGCCAGCAGCTTGGGGGCGGTCCCCTACGAGCAGTACTTC
-,TRBD1,TRBJ2-7,TRBV6-5,CASRSSGTVSYEQYF,TGTGCCAGCAGATCCTCCGGGACAGTCTCCTACGAGCAGTACTTC
-,TRBD1,TRBJ2-7,TRBV7-3,CASSSPGQGTYEQYF,TGTGCCAGCAGTTCGCCGGGACAGGGGACCTACGAGCAGTACTTC
once,-,TRBJ2-7,TRBV6-1,CASRYNRVFPYEQYF,TGTGCCAGCAGGTACAACAGGGTTTTCCCCTACGAGCAGTACTTC
-,-,TRBJ1-3,TRBV5-8,CASSAPVANTIYF,TGTGCCAGCAGCGCCCCGGTTGCAAACACCATATATTTT
-,TRBD2,TRBJ2-1,TRBV7-7,CASSMLAGAYNEQFF,TGTGCTAGCAGCATGCTAGCGGGAGCCTACAATGAGCAGTTCTTC
-,TRBD1,TRBJ1-4,TRBV6-1,CASSEGDRVNEKLFF,TGTGCCAGCAGTGAAGGGGACAGAGTTAATGAAAAACTGTTTTTT
-,TRBD2,TRBJ2-2,TRBV5-1,CASSLSTSGGTGELFF,TGCGCCAGCAGCTTGTCGACTAGCGGGGGTACCGGGGAGCTGTTTTTT
-,TRBD1,TRBJ2-3,TRBV29-1,CSSGQGASTDTQYF,TGCAGCTCTGGACAGGGGGCTTCCACAGATACGCAGTATTTT
-,-,TRBJ1-3,TRBV6-5,CASSLQGPSGNTIYF,TGTGCCAGCAGTTTACAGGGACCCTCTGGAAACACCATATATTTT
-,TRBD2,TRBJ2-3,TRBV4-1,CASSHRPMGLAGGEGTDTQYF,TGCGCCAGCAGCCACAGGCCTATGGGATTAGCGGGAGGGGAAGGCACAGATACGCAGTATTTT
-,-,TRBJ1-5,TRBV19,CASSATGLPSQPQHF,TGTGCCAGTAGTGCGACAGGTCTCCCGAGCCAGCCCCAGCATTTT
-,-,TRBJ1-2,TRBV9,CASSVDNPGRGYTF,TGTGCCAGCAGCGTAGACAACCCGGGTCGTGGCTACACCTTC
few,-,TRBJ1-3,TRBV30,CAWRRGRVSSGNTIYF,TGTGCCTGGAGGCGAGGGAGAGTCTCGTCTGGAAACACCATATATTTT
-,TRBD1,TRBJ2-7,TRBV5-4,CASSQGRDSNEQYF,TGTGCCAGCAGCCAAGGACGGGACAGTAACGAGCAGTACTTC
-,TRBD1,TRBJ1-6,TRBV6-5,CASSNGQGNSPLHF,TGTGCCAGCAGTAACGGACAGGGTAATTCACCCCTCCACTTT
-,-,TRBJ1-5,TRBV19,CASTPGNQPQHF,TGTGCCAGTACCCCCGGCAATCAGCCCCAGCATTTT
once,TRBD1,TRBJ1-5,TRBV6-5,CASRRQGASQPQHF,TGTGCCAGCAGAAGACAGGGGGCCAGTCAGCCCCAGCATTTT
-,-,TRBJ1-3,TRBV5-1,CASSLAGQGLSSGNTIYF,TGCGCCAGCAGCTTGGCCGGGCAGGGATTGAGCTCTGGAAACACCATATATTTT
-,TRBD1,TRBJ1-2,TRBV19,CASTTGDRFIGGYTF,TGTGCCAGCACGACAGGGGACCGCTTTATAGGTGGCTACACCTTC
-,-,TRBJ2-2,TRBV5-1,CASSSGTLYTGELFF,TGCGCCAGCAGCTCCGGGACTTTATACACCGGGGAGCTGTTTTTT
-,TRBD1,TRBJ2-2,TRBV7-8,CASKAQGASGELFF,TGTGCCAGCAAGGCACAGGGGGCATCGGGGGAGCTGTTTTTT
-,-,TRBJ2-7,TRBV5-1,CASSPTRRDGEQYF,TGCGCCAGCAGCCCGACACGGCGGGACGGCGAGCAGTACTTC
-,-,TRBJ2-7,TRBV14,CASSQLDRIIEQYF,TGTGCCAGCAGCCAACTGGACAGAATAATAGAGCAGTACTTC